This T cell receptor (beta chain) was obtained from a study of shared clonotypes between healthy human individuals. General observations from the study: Approximately 5% was the fraction of naive CD4 clonotypes found shared across several donors.

Naivety among CD8 cells was defined by CD45RO negativity and positive CCR7 selection, thereby excluding terminally differentiated effector memory CD45RA+ cells. Caucasian adults living in Nashville, Tennessee, provided all samples. As concerns this clone: The antigen remains undetermined.

Genomic DNA per cell subset filled all wells of several immunoSEQ plates. DNA at 200 ng, around 30,000 T cell genomes, went into sorted-subset replicate PCRs. The repertoire was sequenced with immunoSEQ multiplex PCR; TCRdb's copy has only in-frame clones and lacks some. Of around 1,900,000 clones in the sample, 93% were seen once. This CDR3 is built from 20 residues. Germline V lookup: CDR1 SGHRS, CDR2 YFSETQ. Germline trimming cut 4 bases from V and 2 bases from J; bases unmatched to any gene: 16. The V call is TRBV5-1, the J call TRBJ2-5, with TRBD2 identical over 14 bases. The sequence was collected from a young man in good health. Some clones in this sample may be carry-over from other donors' samples. The sample consisted of naive CD8+ T cells from PBMCs. Here the CDR3 reads CASSPPGLAGAKGGQETQYF. CDR3 DNA sequence: TGCGCCAGCAGCCCTCCGGGACTAGCGGGGGCTAAGGGAGGTCAAGAGACCCAGTACTTC.